What follows describes a single T cell receptor (beta chain). No antigen is known for it. This entry belongs to a study of T cell repertoires in ileal Crohn's disease. This table comes from immunoSEQ multiplex PCR, and its TCRdb copy is limited to in-frame clones, with some not included. The sample includes more than 15,000 clones, 72% seen only once; the top ten take roughly 4%. Time point here: neoterminal ileum biopsy at postoperative endoscopy, about 6 months after surgery. CDR1 and CDR2 (germline): ENHRY, SYGVKD. The CDR3 is made up of 16 amino acids. The ends were cut back, 3 bases at V and 0 bases at J, with 14 bases in the middle. Points from the study as a whole: Every patient over 26.8% clonality showed endoscopic recurrence. The median delay to postoperative endoscopy was about 6.9 months.

The sample comprised ileal tissue. The sequence derives from an adult with Crohn's disease. The genes are TRBV10-3 and TRBJ1-1; D ambiguous. The CDR3 here is CAISDLGLTMNTEAFF. The CDR3 region has the DNA TGTGCCATCAGTGATCTCGGACTAACTATGAACACTGAAGCTTTCTTT.